Described below is a single T cell receptor (beta chain) sequence and its context. The antigen remains undetermined. The data were produced by immunoSEQ multiplex PCR, yet TCRdb's version contains in-frame clones alone and is incomplete. The sample lists roughly 41,000 clones; approximately 80% were seen once. Within the ViraFEST assay, antigen-specific CD4+ T cells underwent expansion with viral peptide pools prior to sequencing. The culture ran for nine to eleven days, and then CD4+ T cells were isolated. The healthy vaccine recipients, who had no prior SARS-CoV-2 infection, showed negative nucleocapsid antibodies. This entry belongs to a study of vaccination effects on CD4 cells after COVID-19. The CDR3 consists of 13 residues. Trimming cost V 2 bases and J 2 bases, with 4 bases left between them. Germline assignment: CDR1 SGHVS and CDR2 FQNEAQ.

This clonotype originated in a human donor who received a COVID-19 vaccine. V is TRBV7-8 and J is TRBJ2-1; D not resolved. Source: CD4+ T cells from PBMCs cultured with HCoV-NL63 spike peptides, taken before COVID-19 vaccination. As DNA, the CDR3 is TGTGCCAGCAGCTTATCTGCCTACAATGAGCAGTTCTTC. This translates into CASSLSAYNEQFF.